Sequencing of this T cell receptor (beta chain) was carried out in a study of blood T cell repertoires in COVID-19. Germline assignment: CDR1 MNHEY and CDR2 SMNVEV (reference sequence). V lost 3 bases to trimming and J lost 7 bases; unmatched junction nucleotides: 7. The CDR3 totals 15 residues. Using immunoSEQ multiplex PCR, the repertoire was profiled, and TCRdb retains in-frame clones only, with some absent. The sample lists around 700,000 clones; over 80% were seen once. This clone was seen just once. This clonotype was sampled from a woman aged 18-35 years with acute or convalescent COVID-19. Material for sequencing was peripheral blood. The rearrangement links TRBV27 to TRBJ2-1; TRBD1 agrees at 9 bases. The CDR3 DNA is TGTGCCAGCAGTTTCGGGACAGGGTTGGGGAATGAGCAGTTCTTC. It translates to CASSFGTGLGNEQFF.